This entry concerns a single TCR beta chain. Its target is not known. Data came from immunoSEQ multiplex PCR; TCRdb stores just in-frame clones and leaves some out. Of 300,000 to 500,000 clones in the sample, 75% to 90% are singletons; the top ten hold approximately 3.7%. In germline, CDR1 is MGHRA, CDR2 YSYEKL. This CDR3 is built from 14 residues. Trimming removed 0 bases at V and 3 bases at J, with 9 bases between. The entry originates in a study of Ad26.COV2.S vaccination and SARS-CoV-2 variants. Findings and limits, study-wide: Spike-specific TCR breadth was greater in vaccine than placebo recipients. Vaccinees and placebo recipients showed similar non-spike TCR breadth.

Noted treatment: around 19 received Ad26.COV2.S at low or high dose, single or two shots; about five received placebo; per-sample allocation not given. The investigators took samples on day 63 after the first vaccine or placebo injection. This vaccine is an Ad26 vector that expresses the Wuhan-strain SARS-CoV-2 spike. Material: peripheral blood, obtained in a trial of Ad26.COV2.S vaccine versus placebo. This sequence originates from a person between 18 and 60 years old who received the Ad26.COV2.S COVID-19 vaccine or a placebo. The rearrangement uses TRBV4-1 and TRBJ2-7; the D is unclear. CDR3 nucleotides: TGCGCCAGCAGCCAAGAAACGGCAAACTACGAGCAGTACTTC. As protein: CASSQETANYEQYF.